This entry is about one T cell receptor (beta chain). The sample is drawn from a study of control samples from healthy donors and cancer patients. V was cut by 1 base and J by 3 bases, with 13 bases left in between. Germline CDR1 SGHTA, CDR2 FQGTGA. The CDR3 is made up of 16 amino acids. Measured with immunoSEQ multiplex PCR; TCRdb has only the in-frame clones, and not every one. The sample lists 100,000 to 150,000 clones; roughly 84% were seen once. Sequencing was done on a sample of blood. The chain links TRBV7-3 to TRBJ2-1, with D possibly being TRBD2 (5 bases). The source is a man aged 35 to 55 in good health. For the CDR3, the DNA is TGTGCCAGCAGCTTAAATTCCGGGGTCGGCTACAATGAGCAGTTCTTC. Amino acid sequence: CASSLNSGVGYNEQFF.